The 4 T cell receptor beta chains presented below share a single source sample, sequenced in a study of T cells after yellow fever vaccination. TCRdb re-analysed the 5' RACE reads in MiXCR, keeping a single row per CDR3 protein. The table shows more than 250,000 distinct CDR3 sequences, with 6.5% to 8.5% occurring only once. The input for sequencing was PBMCs, taken about 49 days after the first yellow fever vaccination. All receptors derive from a man in his late teens or twenties who received the YFV17D yellow fever vaccine.

The rearrangement links TRBV6-2 or TRBV6-3 to TRBJ2-7, with 11 positions matching TRBD2. The germline CDR1 and CDR2 sequences are MNHEY and SVGEGT. The CDR3 runs 15 residues. The V segment lost 5 bases and the J segment 5 bases; nucleotides outside the gene matches: 8. CDR3 in amino acids: CASSPLAGAIDEQYV. CDR3 DNA sequence: TGTGCCAGCAGTCCACTAGCGGGGGCGATAGACGAGCAGTACGTC.

This clonotype appeared a few times. This chain links TRBV6-1 with TRBJ1-5; 7 bases map to TRBD1. The CDR3 is made up of 15 amino acids. V was pared by 9 bases and J by 0 bases, with 8 bases of the junction left unmatched. CDR1 and CDR2 from the germline V gene are MNHNS and SASEGT. CDR3 residues: CASRTGPYSNQPQHF. In DNA form, the CDR3 reads TGTGCCAGTCGGACAGGACCATATAGCAATCAGCCCCAGCATTTT.

This clonotype was counted a few times. The chain recombines TRBV12-5 with TRBJ2-1; D might be TRBD2 (5 bases). The germline gives CDR1 LGHNT, CDR2 FRNRAP. With 7 bases removed from V and 5 bases from J, the gap between germline ends came to 12 bases. The CDR3 consists of 13 residues. CDR3 amino acids: CASAGLLNNEQFF. The CDR3 DNA reads TGTGCTAGTGCGGGATTGTTGAACAATGAGCAGTTCTTC.

The chain combines TRBV19 with TRBJ2-6; weak D call: TRBD2 (6 bases). Germline CDR1 LNHDA, CDR2 SQIVND (reference sequence). The CDR3 covers 14 residues. Deletions cut 7 bases from V and 0 bases from J, with 7 bases between. CDR3 nucleotide sequence: TGTGCCAGTACCGGGGGCTCTGGGGCCAACGTCCTGACTTTC. Translated, it gives CASTGGSGANVLTF.